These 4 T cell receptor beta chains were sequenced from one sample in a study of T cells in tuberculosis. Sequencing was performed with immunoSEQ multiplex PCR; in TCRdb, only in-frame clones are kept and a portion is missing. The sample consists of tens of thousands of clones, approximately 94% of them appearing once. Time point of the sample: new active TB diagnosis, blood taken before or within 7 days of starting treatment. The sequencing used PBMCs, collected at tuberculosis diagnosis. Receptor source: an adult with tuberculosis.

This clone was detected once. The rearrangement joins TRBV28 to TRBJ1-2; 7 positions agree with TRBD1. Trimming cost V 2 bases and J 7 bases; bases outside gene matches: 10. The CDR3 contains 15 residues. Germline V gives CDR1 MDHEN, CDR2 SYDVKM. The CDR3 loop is CASSLETGISGGYTF. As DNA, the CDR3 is TGTGCCAGCAGTTTAGAGACAGGGATCTCGGGTGGCTACACCTTC.

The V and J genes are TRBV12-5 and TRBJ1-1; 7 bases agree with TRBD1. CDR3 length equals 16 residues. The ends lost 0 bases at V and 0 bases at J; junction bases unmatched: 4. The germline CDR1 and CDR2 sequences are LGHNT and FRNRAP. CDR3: CASGLVTGVMNTEAFF. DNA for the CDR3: TGTGCTAGTGGTTTGGTAACAGGGGTCATGAACACTGAAGCTTTCTTT.

The CDR3 loop reads CASSQVSRSNEQFF. CDR3 nucleotide sequence: TGCGCCAGCAGCCAAGTAAGTAGGAGTAATGAGCAGTTCTTC. The genes are TRBV4-3 and TRBJ2-1; no definite D call. The germline gives CDR1 LGHNA, CDR2 YSLEER. The CDR3 loop spans 14 amino acids. V lost 1 base and J lost 7, with 11 bases in between.

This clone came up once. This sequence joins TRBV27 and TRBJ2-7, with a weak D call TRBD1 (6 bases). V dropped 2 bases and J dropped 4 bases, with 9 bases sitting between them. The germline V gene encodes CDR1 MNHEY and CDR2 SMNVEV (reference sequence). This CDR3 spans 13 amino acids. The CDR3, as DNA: TGTGCCAGCAGTTTAGGAACAGGGTACGAGCAGTACTTC. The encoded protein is CASSLGTGYEQYF.